Below, 15 T cell receptor beta chains from the same sample are listed, as sequenced in a study of molecular identifiers for immune sequencing clone quantification. Via MiXCR, TCRdb re-called the PCR reads, giving one row per CDR3 protein. The repertoire includes 490,000 or so distinct CDR3 sequences, over 20% of them detected once, and about 0.78% sits in the top ten. Sequencing was done on a sample of naive CD8+ T cells from blood, with Jurkat cell RNA spiked in. Subset in this sample: FACS-sorted CD8+CD4-CCR7+CD45RA+ naive T cells. The receptor set was obtained from a human donor in good health. Some libraries in this study had Jurkat cell RNA spiked in.

A note on this clonotype: A read error may be the cause here, since a much bigger clone is one base away. The chain links TRBV20-1 to TRBJ2-7; a possible D gene is TRBD2 (5 bases). CDR1 DFQATT and CDR2 SNEGSKA come from the germline V gene (reference sequence). This CDR3 has 15 amino acids. CDR3 bases: TGCAGTGCTAATCAACTAGTCGTGCTTACCTACAAGCAGTACTTC. Amino acids: CSANQLVVLTYKQYF.

This clonotype was found many times. The rearrangement joins TRBV25-1 to TRBJ2-3, with 8 bases fitting TRBD2. Trimming removed 1 base from V and 2 bases from J; junction bases left unmatched: 5. CDR1 MGHDK and CDR2 SYGVNS come from the germline V gene. The CDR3 runs 16 residues. CDR3 nucleotide sequence: TGTGCCAGCAGTGAATTAGCGGGACGGGACACAGATACGCAGTATTTT. Its protein is CASSELAGRDTDTQYF.

This clonotype was counted at least ten times. The CDR3 DNA follows: TGCAGTGCTAGGGGGACTAGCGGGAGTGCCGAGCAGTACTTC. It translates to CSARGTSGSAEQYF. The chain joins TRBV20-1 to TRBJ2-7, with TRBD2 matching over 14 bases. V was clipped by 3 bases and J by 6 bases; unmatched bases: 4. The CDR3 length is 14 residues. Germline-derived CDR1 and CDR2 are DFQATT and SNEGSKA (reference sequence).

In its sample, this clonotype was seen a few times. At one end the junction does not follow the germline gene, possibly because of a read error. This chain uses TRBV28 with TRBJ2-7; 8 bases map to TRBD2. CDR1 and CDR2 from the germline V gene are MDHEN and SYDVKM. The CDR3 has 16 amino acids. CDR3 amino acids: CASSSMPGLDSFEQYF. The CDR3 nucleotides read TGTGCCAGCAGCTCTATGCCGGGACTAGACTCCTTCGAGCAGTACTTC. The full variable domain, in which reference TRBV28 and TRBJ2-7 provide the parts outside the CDR3, is DVKVTQSSRYLVKRTGEKVFLECVQDMDHENMFWYRQDPGLGLRLIYFSYDVKMKEKGDIPEGYSVSREKKERFSLILESASTNQTSMYLCASSSMPGLDSFEQYFGPGTRLTVT.

This clonotype was detected only once. Just one base apart from a much larger clone, this may be a read error. The J gene is TRBJ2-7, the V gene TRBV28; D tentatively reads TRBD1 or TRBD2 (5 bases each). From germline, CDR1 is MDHEN and CDR2 SYDVKM. The CDR3 extends over 14 amino acids. The CDR3 loop is CAGSSRGTSYEQYF. CDR3 bases: TGTGCCGGCAGCTCGAGGGGCACTTCCTACGAGCAGTACTTC.

This sequence joins TRBV28 and TRBJ1-3, with no clear D. The CDR3 spans 13 residues. V lost 5 bases, J lost 0 bases, and 5 bases lay in between. Germline V gene sequence: CDR1 MDHEN, CDR2 SYDVKM. CDR3 DNA sequence: TGTGCCAGCAGTGCGGTCTCTGGAAACACCATATATTTT. Protein sequence: CASSAVSGNTIYF.

This clonotype was observed many times. The chain uses TRBV29-1 and TRBJ2-7; D remains unclear. CDR3 length: 14 amino acids. Trimming left V 5 bases short and J 4 bases short, with 18 bases between. Germline V CDR1 and CDR2: SQVTM, ANQGSEA. The CDR3 DNA follows: TGCAGCGTTATGGTGCTAAAAGTGGGATACGAGCAGTACTTC. It translates to CSVMVLKVGYEQYF.

This clonotype has more than one count but fewer than ten. The chain carries TRBV20-1 and TRBJ2-7; possible D gene TRBD1, 6 bases. CDR1 is DFQATT, CDR2 SNEGSKA, per germline (reference sequence). V lost 0 bases to trimming and J lost 4 bases, with 10 bases between them. The CDR3 length is 13 residues. The CDR3 sequence is CSAREAGVYEQYF. The CDR3 nucleotides read TGCAGTGCTAGAGAGGCAGGGGTTTACGAGCAGTACTTC.

This clonotype was picked up a small number of times. This chain links TRBV7-9 with TRBJ2-3; D is possibly TRBD2 (5 bases). The germline gives CDR1 SEHNR, CDR2 FQNEAQ (reference sequence). The V gene lost 0 bases and the J gene lost 2 bases, with 18 bases spanning the gap. This CDR3 contains 18 residues. Here the CDR3 reads CASSLAAGGRANTDTQYF. CDR3 DNA: TGTGCCAGCAGCTTAGCCGCCGGAGGACGGGCGAACACAGATACGCAGTATTTT.

This clonotype was counted many times. This rearrangement joins TRBV7-9 to TRBJ2-3, with a tentative D call TRBD1 (6 bases). There are 17 residues in the CDR3. CDR1 is SEHNR and CDR2 is FQNEAQ in the germline V gene (reference sequence). The ends were cut back, 4 bases at V and 5 bases at J, with 22 bases in the middle. This CDR3 is CASSSTRTALFGDTQYF. CDR3 bases: TGTGCCAGCAGCTCCACACGGACAGCCCTATTCGGAGATACGCAGTATTTT.

Note on this clonotype: The conserved phenylalanine or tryptophan normally closing the CDR3 is absent here, so this likely arose from a read error. This chain joins TRBV7-9 and TRBJ2-3, with no clear D. V was trimmed by 1 base and J by 0 bases, leaving 8 bases between them. Germline loops: CDR1 SEHNR, CDR2 FQNEAQ (reference sequence). CDR3 length equals 15 residues. The CDR3 DNA sequence: TGTGCCAGCAGCTTAGGGGTTCAGAGCACAGATACGCAGTATCTT. Amino acids: CASSLGVQSTDTQYL.

This clonotype was counted ten times or more. V gene TRBV4-1 combines with J gene TRBJ1-1; D ambiguous. The V end was cut by 0 bases, the J end by 4 bases, with 12 bases between. The CDR3 totals 15 residues. Germline CDR1 and CDR2: MGHRA and YSYEKL. CDR3 nucleotide sequence: TGCGCCAGCAGCCAAGAGCATCCGGTATCCACTGAAGCTTTCTTT. It is translated as CASSQEHPVSTEAFF.

The gene calls are TRBV27 and TRBJ2-3; TRBD2 matches 7 bases. V shed 1 base, J shed 1 base, and the junction held 11 bases outside the gene matches. This CDR3 comprises 18 residues. Germline assignment: CDR1 MNHEY and CDR2 SMNVEV (reference sequence). The CDR3 DNA sequence: TGTGCCAGCAGTTTATATCGTCCTAGCGGTACAGGCACAGATACGCAGTATTTT. Residues: CASSLYRPSGTGTDTQYF.

This clonotype was counted only a few times. It may be a read error: a sequence one base away is much more abundant. The chain has TRBV29-1 and TRBJ2-7, with D unresolved. The CDR3 consists of 13 residues. Germline V gene lookup returns CDR1 SQVTM and CDR2 ANQGSEA. In nucleotides, the CDR3 is TGCAGCGCCCGACCGCCGAGCTCCTACGGGCAGTACTTC. It codes for CSARPPSSYGQYF.

The V call is TRBV27, the J call TRBJ1-5; TRBD1 is a possible D gene (5 bases). The CDR3 contains 16 residues. The germline gives CDR1 MNHEY, CDR2 SMNVEV (reference sequence). Trimming pared 0 bases from V and 4 bases from J, leaving 13 bases between. CDR3 bases: TGTGCCAGCAGTTTATCTCAGTTGGGGGGGAATCAGCCCCAGCATTTT. This translates into CASSLSQLGGNQPQHF.